The rows below give T cell receptor beta chains drawn from one sample of a study of spatial heterogeneity in lung cancer. In TCRdb, the 5' RACE reads were re-called with MiXCR into one record per CDR3 protein. The table shows fewer than 45,000 distinct CDR3 sequences, with around 6.5% occurring only once. This specimen consisted of PBMCs, obtained at surgery. Every receptor here comes from a female donor with early-stage non-small cell lung cancer. CDR3s include the opening cysteine and the closing phenylalanine or tryptophan. The order of the fields is D gene, V gene, clone size, J gene, CDR3 DNA, CDR3 protein. D genes are given only for firm matches. Some rows have no size entry. The others give once, few or many, or a class for an expanded clone.

NA	TRBV7-6	many	TRBJ1-6	TGTGCCAGCAGCTTAGGTTGGCAGATAACGAGTAATTCACCCCTCCACTTT	CASSLGWQITSNSPLHF
TRBD2	TRBV15	many	TRBJ2-3	TGTGCCACCTTTCGTCGGGGGGGCACAGATACGCAGTATTTT	CATFRRGGTDTQYF
NA	TRBV10-3	NA	TRBJ2-3	TGTGCCATCAGTGAGTCGATGGACAGCGATACGCAGTATTTT	CAISESMDSDTQYF
TRBD2	TRBV20-1	NA	TRBJ2-7	TGCAGTGCTAGAGATCGTCTAGCGGGGGGCTACGAGCAGTACTTC	CSARDRLAGGYEQYF
NA	TRBV29-1	many	TRBJ2-3	TGCAGCGTTGTCCGGGGTTACGATACGCAGTATTTT	CSVVRGYDTQYF
TRBD1	TRBV4-3	NA	TRBJ1-3	TGCGCCAGCAGCCAAACCGGGACAGGGGAAACTTACACCATATATTTT	CASSQTGTGETYTIYF
NA	TRBV20-1	many	TRBJ1-1	TGCAGTGCCACAATACCACCCTCGAACACTGAAGCTTTCTTT	CSATIPPSNTEAFF
NA	TRBV29-1	many	TRBJ2-3	TGCAGCGTTGAAGGAGCCCCAGATACGCAGTATTTT	CSVEGAPDTQYF
NA	TRBV7-2	many	TRBJ1-3	TGTGCCAGCAGCTTAGGATTCGGAGGTCCCATCGGAAACACCATATATTTT	CASSLGFGGPIGNTIYF
TRBD1	TRBV5-1	NA	TRBJ1-4	TGCGCCAGCAGGGGACAGGCAGCAACTAATGAAAAACTGTTTTTT	CASRGQAATNEKLFF
NA	TRBV12-3/TRBV12-4	NA	TRBJ2-2	TGTGCCAGCGGCCCCGGGTCCGGGGAGCTGTTTTTT	CASGPGSGELFF
NA	TRBV5-1	many	TRBJ2-3	TGCGCCAGCAGCTTGGCAGGGGCAACAGATACGCAGTATTTT	CASSLAGATDTQYF
NA	TRBV28	many	TRBJ1-4	TGTGCCAGCACTCCCCTAGGGGTTGCAACTAATGAAAAACTGTTTTTT	CASTPLGVATNEKLFF
NA	TRBV3-1	many	TRBJ1-1	TGTGCCAGCAGCCAAGGATCGGGCACTGAAGCTTTCTTT	CASSQGSGTEAFF
NA	TRBV9	many	TRBJ1-6	TGTGCCAGCGCAGCTCAGGGAGCGCATTCACCCCTCCACTTT	CASAAQGAHSPLHF
NA	TRBV6-2/TRBV6-3	few	TRBJ2-2	TGTGCCAGCAGTCCGACAGGGCGGGGCGGGGAGCTGTTTTTT	CASSPTGRGGELFF
TRBD2	TRBV18	few	TRBJ2-1	TGTGCCAGCTCACCAGAACTAGCGGGTTACAATGAGCAGTTCTTC	CASSPELAGYNEQFF
TRBD1	TRBV7-4	NA	TRBJ1-5	TGTGCCAGCAGCTTAAGCCTCCCCCCCGGGACAGGACTCAGCCAGCCCCAGCATTTT	CASSLSLPPGTGLSQPQHF
TRBD1	TRBV7-2	many	TRBJ2-1	TGTGCCAGCAGCTTTCAATCCGGGACAGCCTACAATGAGCAGTTCTTC	CASSFQSGTAYNEQFF
NA	TRBV20-1	NA	TRBJ2-3	TGCAGTGCCTGGGCAAATACGCAGTATTTT	CSAWANTQYF
NA	TRBV6-2/TRBV6-3	many	TRBJ2-1	TGTGCCAGCAGTTACGTGGTTGGCAACTCCCCGAATGAGCAGTTCTTC	CASSYVVGNSPNEQFF
NA	TRBV20-1	many	TRBJ2-5	TGCAGTGCTCCTCGGACCGCGTCAATCCAGTACTTC	CSAPRTASIQYF
NA	TRBV7-9	NA	TRBJ2-3	TGTGCCAGCACCCCCTCTAGTCCTGAAGATACGCAGTATTTT	CASTPSSPEDTQYF
TRBD1	TRBV18	few	TRBJ1-1	TGTGCCAGCTCCCGGGAGACAGGGGCTTCTGAAGCTTTCTTT	CASSRETGASEAFF
NA	TRBV29-1	many	TRBJ2-1	TGCAGCGCTGACGGCGTTAATACCTACAATGAGCAGTTCTTC	CSADGVNTYNEQFF
TRBD1	TRBV29-1	many	TRBJ1-2	TGCAGCGGATCCGGGACAGGGGTCTATGGCTACACCTTC	CSGSGTGVYGYTF
NA	TRBV6-9	many	TRBJ1-5	TGTGCCAGCAGTTACCTCGTAGGAAGGGGTGGGAGCAATCAGCCCCAGCATTTT	CASSYLVGRGGSNQPQHF
NA	TRBV6-6	many	TRBJ1-6	TGTGCCAGCAGTTACGGGCGCAGGGATGTTAATTCACCCCTCCACTTT	CASSYGRRDVNSPLHF
TRBD1	TRBV12-3/TRBV12-4	many	TRBJ1-5	TGTGCCAGCAGTTTAATAGGGGGCGATCAGCCCCAGCATTTT	CASSLIGGDQPQHF
TRBD1	TRBV5-1	many	TRBJ2-6	TGCGCCAGCAGCCTAGTAGGGACAGTCGACTCTGGGGCCAACGTCCTGACTTTC	CASSLVGTVDSGANVLTF
NA	TRBV4-1	many	TRBJ2-5	TGCGCCAGCAGCCAAAACTCAGGGGTCCAAGAGACCCAGTACTTC	CASSQNSGVQETQYF
TRBD1	TRBV7-6	many	TRBJ2-1	TGTGCCAGCAGCTTCTCTCAGGGGGCCCGATACAATGAGCAGTTCTTC	CASSFSQGARYNEQFF
TRBD1	TRBV19	many	TRBJ1-1	TGTGCCAGTAGTATCCAGGGGGTCAGCACTGAAGCTTTCTTT	CASSIQGVSTEAFF
TRBD1	TRBV5-1	NA	TRBJ1-1	TGCGCCAGCAGCCCGAGTGGGACAGGGGTAGAAGCTTTCTTT	CASSPSGTGVEAFF
NA	TRBV7-9	NA	TRBJ1-6	TGTGCCAGCAAGACCGGCGCGGGCAACCCACCCCTCCACTTT	CASKTGAGNPPLHF
NA	TRBV21-1	NA	TRBJ2-4	TGTGCCAGCACCCGTCGACGGACAGGGAGGACAGGGGTCGAAAACATTCAGTACTTC	CASTRRRTGRTGVENIQYF